This is a list of T cell receptor beta chains from one sample in a study of T cells in Graves' hyperthyroidism and ophthalmopathy. TCRdb fed the multiplex PCR reads into MiXCR, producing one record per CDR3 protein. This sample yields some 250,000 distinct CDR3 sequences, of which about 14% are seen a single time; roughly 15% belongs to the top ten. Material: blood. These receptors originate from a woman between 40 and 55 years old with Graves' hyperthyroidism that later progressed to Graves' ophthalmopathy. Each CDR3 is given with its conserved first and last residue. Fields, in order: D gene, clone size, CDR3 length, J gene, V gene, CDR3 DNA, CDR3 protein. D genes are given only for firm matches. Only part of the rows carry a size: once, few, many, or a class if the clone is expanded.

D: -; size: many; length: 15; J: TRBJ1-2; V: TRBV27; DNA: TGTGCCAGCAGTTCTATCTGGGACCATTCGAGAGGCTACACCTTC; CDR3: CASSSIWDHSRGYTF
D: -; size: many; length: 15; J: TRBJ2-1; V: TRBV19; DNA: TGTGCCAGTAGTCAGCTAGCGAGCTCCTACAATGAGCAGTTCTTC; CDR3: CASSQLASSYNEQFF
D: -; size: many; length: 14; J: TRBJ1-2; V: TRBV7-8; DNA: TGTGCCAGCAGCTTATATCGGTATCCAAATGGCTACACCTTC; CDR3: CASSLYRYPNGYTF
D: TRBD2; size: many; length: 15; J: TRBJ2-1; V: TRBV2; DNA: TGTGCCAGCAGTGAAGAGGCTAGCGGGAACAATGAGCAGTTCTTC; CDR3: CASSEEASGNNEQFF
D: -; size: many; length: 13; J: TRBJ2-3; V: TRBV20-1; DNA: TGCAGTGCTCTCGAATATAGCACAGATACGCAGTATTTT; CDR3: CSALEYSTDTQYF
D: TRBD2; size: many; length: 16; J: TRBJ2-7; V: TRBV2; DNA: TGTGCCAGCAGTCCCGGGACTAGCGGGAGCACGGGCGAGCAGTACTTC; CDR3: CASSPGTSGSTGEQYF
D: -; size: few; length: 14; J: TRBJ1-3; V: TRBV11-2; DNA: TGTGCCAGCAGCTCCTCCCGGGGGGGAAACACCATATATTTT; CDR3: CASSSSRGGNTIYF
D: -; size: many; length: 16; J: TRBJ2-3; V: TRBV9; DNA: TGTGCCAGCAGCGTAGAGGACTACCACAGCACAGATACGCAGTATTTT; CDR3: CASSVEDYHSTDTQYF
D: -; size: many; length: 14; J: TRBJ2-3; V: TRBV7-6; DNA: TGTGCCAGCAGAGGTTTAGAAGTAGCAGATACGCAGTATTTT; CDR3: CASRGLEVADTQYF
D: -; size: many; length: 14; J: TRBJ2-4; V: TRBV20-1; DNA: TGCAGTGCTAGTCTCAACCGGGGCAAAAACATTCAGTACTTC; CDR3: CSASLNRGKNIQYF
D: -; size: many; length: 13; J: TRBJ1-1; V: TRBV28; DNA: TGTGCCAGCAGTCAAGCAGAGAAAAGGGGAGCTTTCTTT; CDR3: CASSQAEKRGAFF
D: -; size: many; length: 13; J: TRBJ2-6; V: TRBV2; DNA: TGTGCCAGTGTAGGGTCTGGGGCCAACGTCCTGACTTTC; CDR3: CASVGSGANVLTF
D: -; size: few; length: 16; J: TRBJ2-1; V: TRBV19; DNA: TGTGCCAGTAGTATAGCTGCCAGGGGCCCTATGGATGAGCAGTTCTTC; CDR3: CASSIAARGPMDEQFF
D: TRBD2; size: many; length: 13; J: TRBJ2-7; V: TRBV11-2; DNA: TGTGCCAGCAAACTAGCGGGAGGGTACGAGCAGTACTTC; CDR3: CASKLAGGYEQYF
D: TRBD1; size: many; length: 15; J: TRBJ2-3; V: TRBV28; DNA: TGTGCCAGCAGCCAGGGACAGGGGGCTACAGATACGCAGTATTTT; CDR3: CASSQGQGATDTQYF
D: -; size: many; length: 14; J: TRBJ2-5; V: TRBV12-3/TRBV12-4; DNA: TGTGCCAGCAGTTTAGTTGGGGGGCGAGAGACCCAGTACTTC; CDR3: CASSLVGGRETQYF
D: -; size: -; length: 17; J: TRBJ1-5; V: TRBV6-1; DNA: TGTGCCAGCAGCCCACCTCCGACAGTATCGGGCAATCAGCCCCAGCATTTT; CDR3: CASSPPPTVSGNQPQHF
D: -; size: many; length: 15; J: TRBJ2-3; V: TRBV20-1; DNA: TGCAGTGCACGGAGGGGGGGAACTAGCACAGATACGCAGTATTTT; CDR3: CSARRGGTSTDTQYF
D: TRBD1; size: many; length: 15; J: TRBJ1-5; V: TRBV2; DNA: TGTGCCAGCAGTTTACAGGGGGATAGCAATCAGCCCCAGCATTTT; CDR3: CASSLQGDSNQPQHF
D: -; size: many; length: 14; J: TRBJ2-1; V: TRBV6-2/TRBV6-3; DNA: TGTGCCAGCCAAAACAATCACGCCTACAATGAGCAGTTCTTC; CDR3: CASQNNHAYNEQFF
D: TRBD2; size: many; length: 14; J: TRBJ2-7; V: TRBV28; DNA: TGTGCCAGCAGTTATGGTCTAGCGGGCTACGAGCAGTACTTC; CDR3: CASSYGLAGYEQYF
D: TRBD1; size: -; length: 16; J: TRBJ1-5; V: TRBV12-3/TRBV12-4; DNA: TGTGCCAGCAGTTCGACAGGGGCGAATAGCAATCAGCCCCAGCATTTT; CDR3: CASSSTGANSNQPQHF
D: TRBD1; size: many; length: 13; J: TRBJ2-7; V: TRBV10-3; DNA: TGTGCCATCAGGGGGACAGTCTCCTACGAGCAGTACTTC; CDR3: CAIRGTVSYEQYF
D: TRBD2; size: many; length: 17; J: TRBJ2-6; V: TRBV7-9; DNA: TGTGCCAGCAGCTTAGTAAGCGGGGGCTCTGGGGCCAACGTCCTGACTTTC; CDR3: CASSLVSGGSGANVLTF
D: -; size: many; length: 15; J: TRBJ1-2; V: TRBV13; DNA: TGTGCCAGCAGCCCTAGGACAGACTCAATCTATGGCTACACCTTC; CDR3: CASSPRTDSIYGYTF
D: TRBD1; size: -; length: 16; J: TRBJ1-5; V: TRBV3-1; DNA: TGTGCCAGCAGCCAAGGGGGGACAGGGGATTCACAGCCCCAGCATTTT; CDR3: CASSQGGTGDSQPQHF
D: -; size: many; length: 15; J: TRBJ2-1; V: TRBV9; DNA: TGTGCCAGCAGCGCGAGCGGCCTCGTCTACAATGAGCAGTTCTTC; CDR3: CASSASGLVYNEQFF
D: TRBD1; size: few; length: 14; J: TRBJ1-5; V: TRBV5-4; DNA: TGTGCCAGCAGTTATGGGACAGGGCTTCAGCCCCAGCATTTT; CDR3: CASSYGTGLQPQHF
D: TRBD2; size: -; length: 15; J: TRBJ2-2; V: TRBV20-1; DNA: TGCAGTGCTCGGGGGGTAGCCAAGAACACCGGGGAGCTGTTTTTT; CDR3: CSARGVAKNTGELFF
D: TRBD1; size: -; length: 20; J: TRBJ2-3; V: TRBV9; DNA: TGTGCCAGCAGCGTAGGGATGGGACAGGACCTAGAGGGCCGCACAGATACGCAGTATTTT; CDR3: CASSVGMGQDLEGRTDTQYF
D: -; size: many; length: 13; J: TRBJ1-6; V: TRBV20-1; DNA: TGCAGTGCCGGACGGCCGGATAATTCACCCCTCCACTTT; CDR3: CSAGRPDNSPLHF
D: TRBD1; size: many; length: 14; J: TRBJ2-3; V: TRBV5-5; DNA: TGTGCCAGCAGCACCGGGACAGTCCCAGATACGCAGTATTTT; CDR3: CASSTGTVPDTQYF
D: TRBD1; size: -; length: 16; J: TRBJ2-2; V: TRBV10-3; DNA: TGTGCCATCATGGCAGGGGGCGCATTAGGCACCGGGGAGCTGTTTTTT; CDR3: CAIMAGGALGTGELFF
D: -; size: many; length: 16; J: TRBJ2-1; V: TRBV27; DNA: TGTGCCAGCAGCCCCACAGGGCTCATCCAGTACAATGAGCAGTTCTTC; CDR3: CASSPTGLIQYNEQFF
D: -; size: -; length: 13; J: TRBJ2-1; V: TRBV6-5; DNA: TGTGCCAGCAGTTACTTAGGGGACAATGAGCAGTTCTTC; CDR3: CASSYLGDNEQFF
D: -; size: many; length: 15; J: TRBJ2-1; V: TRBV27; DNA: TGTGCCAGCAGTTTTGTAGCGGTACCCTACAATGAGCAGTTCTTC; CDR3: CASSFVAVPYNEQFF
D: TRBD1; size: many; length: 13; J: TRBJ1-2; V: TRBV24-1; DNA: TGTGCCACCAGTGATGTGGACAGGGTTGGCTACACCTTC; CDR3: CATSDVDRVGYTF
D: -; size: -; length: 15; J: TRBJ2-2; V: TRBV5-1; DNA: TGCGCCAGCAGCTTGGTGTCAGCATCCACCGGGGAGCTGTTTTTT; CDR3: CASSLVSASTGELFF
D: -; size: many; length: 14; J: TRBJ1-1; V: TRBV5-1; DNA: TGCGCCAGCAGCGTGGAGTTTGGGGAGCCTGAAGCTTTCTTT; CDR3: CASSVEFGEPEAFF
D: -; size: many; length: 14; J: TRBJ2-2; V: TRBV28; DNA: TGTGCCAGCAGTTTCAGAGGTCGCACCGGGGAGCTGTTTTTT; CDR3: CASSFRGRTGELFF
D: TRBD2; size: many; length: 17; J: TRBJ2-5; V: TRBV7-2; DNA: TGTGCCAGCAGCCTGGGACTAGCGGGAGTGGTCATAGAGACCCAGTACTTC; CDR3: CASSLGLAGVVIETQYF
D: -; size: many; length: 12; J: TRBJ2-1; V: TRBV12-3/TRBV12-4; DNA: TGTGCCAGCAGTTACTTGAACAATGAGCAGTTCTTC; CDR3: CASSYLNNEQFF
D: -; size: -; length: 13; J: TRBJ2-7; V: TRBV7-7; DNA: TGTGCTAGCAGCCCAGTTGAGGGGGAGGAGCAGTACTTC; CDR3: CASSPVEGEEQYF
D: -; size: many; length: 14; J: TRBJ1-2; V: TRBV12-3/TRBV12-4; DNA: TGTGCCAGCAGTTTTCTCCAGGGCGGTTATGGCTACACCTTC; CDR3: CASSFLQGGYGYTF
D: -; size: many; length: 11; J: TRBJ2-5; V: TRBV2; DNA: TGTGCCAGCAGACCCCAAGAGACCCAGTACTTC; CDR3: CASRPQETQYF
D: -; size: many; length: 14; J: TRBJ2-7; V: TRBV28; DNA: TGTGCCAGCGGGGTACTAGGAGGAGCCTACGAGCAGTACTTC; CDR3: CASGVLGGAYEQYF
D: TRBD2; size: many; length: 16; J: TRBJ2-3; V: TRBV6-1; DNA: TGTGCCAGCAGTGAAGGACTAGCGGGAGGTTCAGATACGCAGTATTTT; CDR3: CASSEGLAGGSDTQYF
D: -; size: many; length: 13; J: TRBJ1-5; V: TRBV10-3; DNA: TGTGCCATCAGTGAACCACAGGGAAGGGCCCAGCATTTT; CDR3: CAISEPQGRAQHF
D: TRBD2; size: many; length: 14; J: TRBJ2-7; V: TRBV11-2; DNA: TGTGCCAGCAGCTCGACTAGCGGGAGTTACGAGCAGTACTTC; CDR3: CASSSTSGSYEQYF
D: -; size: many; length: 15; J: TRBJ1-1; V: TRBV6-5; DNA: TGTGCCAGCAGTTACTCAGGGAAGCTTAACACTGAAGCTTTCTTT; CDR3: CASSYSGKLNTEAFF
D: -; size: many; length: 15; J: TRBJ1-2; V: TRBV5-1; DNA: TGCGCCAGCAGCTTGTGCCTCGGACCCTTGAGGGGCTACACCTTC; CDR3: CASSLCLGPLRGYTF
D: TRBD2; size: many; length: 13; J: TRBJ2-4; V: TRBV5-5; DNA: TGTGCCAGCAGCCGGGGACTAGGGGGCATTCAGTACTTC; CDR3: CASSRGLGGIQYF
D: -; size: many; length: 13; J: TRBJ1-5; V: TRBV2; DNA: TGTGCCAGCAATGTGGGCGTCGATCAGCCCCAGCATTTT; CDR3: CASNVGVDQPQHF